These 16 T cell receptor beta chains were all obtained from the same sample, sequenced in a study of cytomegalovirus exposure and HLA in healthy donors. 60 Vbeta and 13 Jbeta primers were used in PCR. This table comes from immunoSEQ multiplex PCR, and its TCRdb copy is limited to in-frame clones, with some not included. Among 110,000 to 150,000 clones listed, roughly 77% were seen once. The sequenced sample was PBMCs. The receptors were gathered from a man younger than 45 in good health and CMV-seronegative.

The gene calls are TRBV27 and TRBJ2-3, with TRBD1 matching 9 bases. The CDR3 sequence is 16 residues long. The germline V gene has CDR1 MNHEY and CDR2 SMNVEV (reference sequence). The J segment lost 4 bases and the V segment lost 0 bases, leaving 5 bases of the junction unmatched. The CDR3 reads CASSLSRTGAADTQYF. In DNA form, the CDR3 reads TGTGCCAGCAGTTTATCTCGGACAGGGGCTGCAGATACGCAGTATTTT.

This clone was seen a single time. This chain links TRBV5-1 with TRBJ2-5; perhaps TRBD2 as D (5 bases). CDR1 and CDR2 from the germline V gene are SGHRS and YFSETQ. The CDR3 consists of 15 residues. V lost 2 bases and J 4 bases, leaving 15 bases between the germline ends. CDR3 sequence (DNA): TGCGCCAGCAGCTTCTTTGCGACGGCGGGAGAGACCCAGTACTTC. Protein: CASSFFATAGETQYF.

The CDR3 reads CASSLGGQGVNIQYF. As DNA, the CDR3 is TGTGCCAGCAGCTTGGGGGGACAGGGGGTTAACATTCAGTACTTC. V usage is TRBV5-4 and J usage is TRBJ2-4; 11 nucleotides match TRBD1. This CDR3 is 15 amino acids long. Germline CDR1 and CDR2: SGHNT and YYREEE (reference sequence). The V gene end was trimmed by 0 bases and the J gene end by 7 bases; junction bases not matched to a gene: 3.

The J gene is TRBJ1-2, the V gene TRBV19; unclear D gene. The CDR3 has 14 amino acids. Germline values: CDR1 LNHDA, CDR2 SQIVND (reference sequence). The V and J ends lost 4 bases and 4 bases respectively, with 13 bases between them. CDR3 coding DNA: TGTGCCAGTAGTAGCCTTGGAGGAGCCTATGGCTACACCTTC. It specifies CASSSLGGAYGYTF.

This chain links TRBV19 with TRBJ2-3; 10 positions agree with TRBD2. Germline lookup yields CDR1 LNHDA and CDR2 SQIVND (reference sequence). This CDR3 region has 16 residues. Trimming removed 8 bases from V and 0 bases from J; junction bases left unmatched: 8. In DNA, the CDR3 is TGTGCCAGTCATAGCGGGGGGCCTACTAGCACAGATACGCAGTATTTT. Protein sequence: CASHSGGPTSTDTQYF. The full variable domain, its missing parts supplied by reference TRBV19 and TRBJ2-3, is DGGITQSPKYLFRKEGQNVTLSCEQNLNHDAMYWYRQDPGQGLRLIYYSQIVNDFQKGDIAEGYSVSREKKESFPLTVTSAQKNPTAFYLCASHSGGPTSTDTQYFGPGTRLTVL.

The J gene is TRBJ1-4, the V gene TRBV5-1; D unclear. Germline V gene data show CDR1 as SGHRS and CDR2 as YFSETQ. The CDR3 runs to 15 residues. V was trimmed by 6 bases and J by 3 bases, leaving 15 bases between them. The CDR3 here is CASKNGYASNEKLFF. The CDR3 bases are TGCGCCAGCAAAAACGGGTACGCTTCTAATGAAAAACTGTTTTTT.

The J gene is TRBJ1-3, the V gene TRBV23-1, with a tentative D call TRBD1 (6 bases). TRBV23-1 is reported as an ORF; its role is uncertain. This CDR3 is built from 18 residues. Trimming pared 0 bases from V and 1 base from J, leaving 16 bases between. CDR3 sequence: CASSQSLEDSKSGNTIYF. In DNA, the CDR3 is TGCGCCAGCAGTCAATCGCTCGAGGACAGTAAGTCTGGAAACACCATATATTTT.

The CDR3 DNA is TGTGCCAGCTCACCGTACGGGATGGTCCCATCTGGAAACACCATATATTTT. Translating it yields CASSPYGMVPSGNTIYF. The rearrangement links TRBV18 to TRBJ1-3; D is undetermined. V gave up 3 bases and J gave up 1 base, with 16 bases separating them. The CDR3 is 17 residues long. Looked up from germline, CDR1 is KGHSH and CDR2 is LQKENI.

This chain uses TRBV5-1 with TRBJ1-1; no reliable D call. The V and J ends lost 3 bases and 1 base respectively, with 10 bases between them. Per germline, CDR1 SGHRS and CDR2 YFSETQ. There are 14 residues in the CDR3. The CDR3 DNA follows: TGCGCCAGCAGCTCCCGAGGAGCGAACACTGAAGCTTTCTTT. Translating gives CASSSRGANTEAFF. Full variable domain (remainder filled in from reference TRBV5-1 and TRBJ1-1): KAGVTQTPRYLIKTRGQQVTLSCSPISGHRSVSWYQQTPGQGLQFLFEYFSETQRNKGNFPGRFSGRQFSNSRSEMNVSTLELGDSALYLCASSSRGANTEAFFGQGTRLTVV.

The CDR3 reads CASAGTSGHEQYF. The CDR3 nucleotides read TGCGCCAGCGCTGGGACTAGCGGCCACGAGCAGTACTTC. V gene TRBV5-1 combines with J gene TRBJ2-7, with 11 bases fitting TRBD2. Per the germline V gene, CDR1 is SGHRS and CDR2 is YFSETQ. This CDR3 has 13 amino acids. V lost 7 bases and J lost 5; bases outside the gene matches: 5.

The chain combines TRBV6-5 with TRBJ1-2; D unresolved. In germline, CDR1 is MNHEY, CDR2 SVGAGI. V was cut by 2 bases and J by 3 bases, with 16 bases left in between. The CDR3 is 16 residues long. In DNA form, the CDR3 reads TGTGCCAGCAGTTACCTGGACGGACTAAGAGACTATGGCTACACCTTC. It translates to CASSYLDGLRDYGYTF.

This chain joins TRBV11-3 and TRBJ2-5, with 7 bases lining up with TRBD1. CDR1 and CDR2 from the germline V gene are SGHNT and YENEEA. The CDR3 extends over 13 amino acids. Germline trimming cut 5 bases from V and 3 bases from J; bases unmatched to any gene: 3. CDR3 sequence (DNA): TGTGCCAGCAGCCCAACAGGGGAAGAGACCCAGTACTTC. As protein: CASSPTGEETQYF. Complete variable domain (other parts from reference TRBV11-3 and TRBJ2-5): EAGVVQSPRYKIIEKKQPVAFWCNPISGHNTLYWYLQNLGQGPELLIRYENEEAVDDSQLPKDRFSAERLKGVDSTLKIQPAELGDSAVYLCASSPTGEETQYFGPGTRLLVL.

This chain connects TRBV28 to TRBJ1-1; 8 bases are shared with TRBD1. V lost 5 bases and J lost 1; bases outside the gene matches: 12. Germline CDR1 MDHEN, CDR2 SYDVKM. This CDR3 has 17 residues. CDR3 DNA sequence: TGTGCCAGCAGTCTTACCCAGGGGGCCCGTGAGAACACTGAAGCTTTCTTT. Amino acid sequence: CASSLTQGARENTEAFF.

The CDR3 region is CASSPSYEQYF. CDR3 coding DNA: TGTGCCAGCAGCCCATCCTACGAGCAGTACTTC. The chain links TRBV7-8 to TRBJ2-7; no definite D call. The CDR3 spans 11 residues. V was pared by 5 bases and J by 1 base, with 3 bases between. Per the germline V gene, CDR1 is SGHVS and CDR2 is FQNEAQ. The full variable domain, in which reference TRBV7-8 and TRBJ2-7 provide the parts outside the CDR3, is GAGVSQSPRYKVAKRGQDVALRCDPISGHVSLFWYQQALGQGPEFLTYFQNEAQLDKSGLPSDRFFAERPEGSVSTLKIQRTQQEDSAVYLCASSPSYEQYFGPGTRLTVT.

This sequence joins TRBV19 and TRBJ2-7; 9 bases are a match to TRBD1. Germline CDR1 LNHDA, CDR2 SQIVND (reference sequence). Unmatched junction bases numbered 11, after V lost 4 bases and J lost 4 bases. The CDR3 loop spans 16 amino acids. CDR3 DNA: TGTGCCAGTAGTACCCCCTTGGGGACAGGGTCTTACGAGCAGTACTTC. This codes for CASSTPLGTGSYEQYF.

This chain joins TRBV30 and TRBJ1-4; a possible D gene is TRBD1 (5 bases). V was clipped by 3 bases and J by 5 bases, with 10 bases between them. Per the germline V gene, CDR1 is GTSNPN and CDR2 is SVGIG (reference sequence). This CDR3 is built from 13 residues. The CDR3 nucleotides read TGTGCCTGGAGGGGGGGGTGGAATGAAAAACTGTTTTTT. It is translated as CAWRGGWNEKLFF.